One sample yielded the 6 T cell receptor beta chains listed below, sequenced in a study of blood T cell repertoires in COVID-19. Only in-frame clones appear in the TCRdb table, and some are missing; sequencing was by immunoSEQ multiplex PCR. The table includes 150,000 to 200,000 clones, approximately 80% detected once. Material: peripheral blood. These receptors were obtained from a woman in her thirties or forties with COVID-19, enrolled during active disease.

J is TRBJ1-4 and V is TRBV28; no clear D gene. Trimming cost V 2 bases and J 11 bases, with 15 bases left between them. The CDR3 sequence is 14 residues long. The V gene's germline CDR1 is MDHEN and CDR2 SYDVKM. CDR3 sequence (DNA): TGTGCCAGCAGTTTAGGAGTCGAACTCCCGAAACTGTTTTTT. It specifies CASSLGVELPKLFF.

The V and J genes are TRBV29-1 and TRBJ2-2, with 10 bases matching TRBD2. CDR3 size: 12 residues. V lost 7 bases, J lost 5 bases, and 1 base stayed unmatched. Per germline, CDR1 SQVTM and CDR2 ANQGSEA. The CDR3 here is CSAAGGTGELFF. CDR3 DNA sequence: TGCAGCGCAGCGGGGGGGACCGGGGAGCTGTTTTTT.

This clone appeared a few times. The rearrangement links TRBV6-4 to TRBJ1-1, with unresolved D. The CDR3 spans 14 residues. CDR1 is MRHNA, CDR2 SNTAGT, per germline. Trimming removed 2 bases from V and 1 base from J, with 8 bases in between. CDR3 in amino acids: CASSDGHPNTEAFF. The CDR3 coding sequence is TGTGCCAGCAGTGACGGCCACCCGAACACTGAAGCTTTCTTT.

The chain recombines TRBV18 with TRBJ1-1; D remains ambiguous. The CDR3 has 13 amino acids. V was clipped by 3 bases and J by 1 base, with 6 bases between them. CDR1 is KGHSH, CDR2 LQKENI, per germline. The CDR3 DNA reads as TGTGCCAGCTCACCTGGCAGGAACACTGAAGCTTTCTTT. It specifies CASSPGRNTEAFF.

The CDR3 spells CSVVFGPGYTF. The CDR3 bases are TGCAGCGTTGTTTTTGGGCCCGGCTACACCTTC. The chain couples TRBV29-1 to TRBJ1-2; D is unresolved. V dropped 4 bases and J dropped 8 bases, with 11 bases sitting between them. CDR3 size: 11 residues. Germline CDR1 reads SQVTM; CDR2 reads ANQGSEA.

The chain joins TRBV19 to TRBJ1-3; tentative D call: TRBD1 (5 bases). Germline V gene data show CDR1 as LNHDA and CDR2 as SQIVND (reference sequence). This CDR3 has 13 residues. The germline V and J ends were trimmed by 5 bases and 4 bases, with 9 bases remaining between them. The CDR3 loop reads CASSRQSGNTIYF. The CDR3 nucleotides read TGTGCCAGTAGTCGACAGTCCGGAAACACCATATATTTT.